Following are 22 T cell receptor beta chains from one sample sequenced in a study of T cell responses to AZD1222 COVID-19 vaccine (dated by TCRdb to the early 2020s). Read against the paper, the sample's time point label means: about 28 days (+/-7) after the second vaccine dose. Receptor amplification or capture employed the immunoSEQ multiplex PCR assay. As stored in TCRdb, this immuneACCESS dataset retains in-frame rearrangements with V and J assigned. A fraction of the clones does not appear; measured against another copy, unresolved V genes explain less than half of the discrepancy, and the remainder lacks a known reason. The table for this sample lists 90,000 to 130,000 clones; 92% of them were counted only once. Clones ranked in the top ten supply 2% to 3% of the sample. The material sequenced was peripheral blood, taken 28 days after the second AZD1222 dose. The source is an adult who received the AZD1222 COVID-19 vaccine.

This sequence joins TRBV24-1 and TRBJ2-5; no clear D. Germline V CDR1 and CDR2: KGHDR, SFDVKD. The CDR3 extends over 16 amino acids. The V end was cut by 2 bases, the J end by 2 bases, with 14 bases between. CDR3 sequence (DNA): TGTGCCACCAGTGATTGGGCGCAGAGGAATCAAGAGACCCAGTACTTC. It translates to CATSDWAQRNQETQYF.

J is TRBJ1-1 and V is TRBV14; 7 bases are a match to TRBD1. The germline V gene has CDR1 SGHDN and CDR2 FVKESK. Germline trimming cut 2 bases from V and 3 bases from J; bases unmatched to any gene: 15. The CDR3 extends over 18 amino acids. This chain's CDR3 is CASSQLPKRGRIDTEAFF. The CDR3, as DNA: TGTGCCAGCAGCCAACTCCCCAAGAGGGGGCGGATCGACACTGAAGCTTTCTTT.

This chain uses TRBV4-2 with TRBJ1-1; 8 nucleotides align to TRBD1. Trimming at V came to 4 bases and at J to 4 bases, leaving 8 bases not matched to a gene. This CDR3 region has 15 residues. In germline, CDR1 is LGHNA, CDR2 YNFKEQ. DNA for the CDR3: TGTGCCAGCAGCCTCACGGACAGGGCGGGCACTGAAGCTTTCTTT. This sequence encodes CASSLTDRAGTEAFF.

The chain couples TRBV18 to TRBJ2-5; D is perhaps TRBD1 (5 bases). Germline CDR1 and CDR2: KGHSH and LQKENI. Trimming stripped 6 bases from V and 6 bases from J, with 14 bases between. The length of the CDR3 is 13 residues. The CDR3: CASSRPDNQTQYF. The CDR3 nucleotides are TGTGCCAGCTCCCGCCCGGACAATCAGACCCAGTACTTC.

The gene calls are TRBV7-2 and TRBJ1-5, with no clear D. CDR1 and CDR2 from the germline V gene are SGHTA and FQGNSA. Trimming took 6 bases from V and 6 from J, leaving 15 bases between them. CDR3 length equals 14 residues. Here the CDR3 DNA reads TGTGCCAGCAGTTTATCCCGGGCGGCTCAGCCCCAGCATTTT. Protein sequence: CASSLSRAAQPQHF.

The rearrangement links TRBV5-1 to TRBJ2-7; 11 bases are shared with TRBD2. Looked up from germline, CDR1 is SGHRS and CDR2 is YFSETQ. The CDR3 contains 17 residues. Unmatched junction bases numbered 13, after V lost 6 bases and J lost 2 bases. The CDR3 nucleotides read TGCGCCAGCACCATTTCGAGTAGCGGGGGGGATCCCTACGAGCAGTACTTC. Translation: CASTISSSGGDPYEQYF.

The chain recombines TRBV5-1 with TRBJ1-4, with D uncertain. There are 13 residues in the CDR3. V was clipped by 4 bases and J by 8 bases, with 12 bases between them. Looked up from germline, CDR1 is SGHRS and CDR2 is YFSETQ. CDR3: CASSRLTDEKLFF. The CDR3 DNA sequence: TGCGCCAGCAGCCGACTAACCGACGAAAAACTGTTTTTT.

V and J are TRBV30 and TRBJ1-3; 8 bases align to TRBD1. V was clipped by 8 bases and J by 4 bases; unmatched bases: 4. CDR3 length: 12 residues. In germline, CDR1 is GTSNPN, CDR2 SVGIG (reference sequence). The CDR3 here is CAGQGSGNTIYF. CDR3 nucleotides: TGTGCCGGACAGGGAAGCGGAAACACCATATATTTT.

The chain joins TRBV5-8 to TRBJ2-1, with 8 bases identical to TRBD2. The CDR3 is 16 residues long. The junction had 4 bases not matched to a gene; V was cut back by 0 bases and J by 2 bases. CDR1 SGHTS and CDR2 YDEGEE come from the germline V gene. As DNA, the CDR3 is TGTGCCAGCAGCTTGGGACTGGGACTAGCCTACAATGAGCAGTTCTTC. This encodes CASSLGLGLAYNEQFF.

CDR3 bases: TGTGCCAGCAGCCCCATGGGGCGAGAGAACACTGAAGCTTTCTTT. Translated: CASSPMGRENTEAFF. The chain recombines TRBV4-2 with TRBJ1-1; TRBD1 might be the D (5 bases). There are 15 residues in the CDR3. Germline values: CDR1 LGHNA, CDR2 YNFKEQ. V lost 4 bases and J 1 base, leaving 13 bases between the germline ends.

The chain couples TRBV9 to TRBJ2-7; D ambiguous. Germline V gene sequence: CDR1 SGDLS, CDR2 YYNGEE. V was cut by 3 bases and J by 4 bases, with 11 bases left in between. The CDR3 loop spans 13 amino acids. CDR3 residues: CASSAENSYEQYF. The DNA for the CDR3 is TGTGCCAGCAGCGCCGAAAACTCGTACGAGCAGTACTTC.

The V gene is TRBV7-8, the J gene TRBJ1-4, with a tentative D call TRBD1 (5 bases). Germline-derived CDR1 and CDR2 are SGHVS and FQNEAQ. V was clipped by 0 bases and J by 6 bases, with 14 bases between them. This CDR3 is built from 16 residues. CDR3 DNA sequence: TGTGCCAGCAGCTTAGCCGACCCCGGGGCCCATGAAAAACTGTTTTTT. It encodes CASSLADPGAHEKLFF.

This chain connects TRBV10-3 to TRBJ2-2; TRBD1 agrees at 9 bases. With 11 bases clipped from V and 4 bases from J, the junction kept 8 bases outside the gene matches. The CDR3 spans 14 residues. Germline CDR1 ENHRY, CDR2 SYGVKD. The CDR3 region is CAVTGTGSTGELFF. The CDR3 DNA sequence: TGTGCCGTAACCGGGACAGGGTCCACCGGGGAGCTGTTTTTT.

This chain links TRBV6-5 with TRBJ2-5, with D maybe TRBD1 (5 bases). Trimming removed 6 bases from V and 8 bases from J, with 10 bases in between. Germline lookup yields CDR1 MNHEY and CDR2 SVGAGI. This CDR3 comprises 11 residues. DNA of the CDR3: TGTGCCAGCAGGGGGCCGGAAACCCAGTACTTC. Translation: CASRGPETQYF.

The chain has TRBV29-1 and TRBJ2-5; unclear D gene. Deletions cut 2 bases from V and 5 bases from J, with 15 bases between. The CDR3 totals 14 residues. The germline gives CDR1 SQVTM, CDR2 ANQGSEA. CDR3 residues: CSVEPPGLGETQYF. The CDR3, as DNA: TGCAGCGTTGAACCGCCAGGTCTTGGGGAGACCCAGTACTTC.

This rearrangement joins TRBV18 to TRBJ2-1; D gene uncertain. Germline V gene sequence: CDR1 KGHSH, CDR2 LQKENI. Trimming removed 4 bases at V and 7 bases at J, with 5 bases between. The CDR3 is made up of 11 amino acids. CDR3 protein: CASSLANEQFF. CDR3 sequence (DNA): TGTGCCAGCTCACTGGCAAATGAGCAGTTCTTC.

The chain joins TRBV7-9 to TRBJ1-2; D not resolved. The CDR3 has 14 residues. Germline V gene sequence: CDR1 SEHNR, CDR2 FQNEAQ (reference sequence). V was trimmed by 8 bases and J by 4 bases, leaving 17 bases between them. The DNA for the CDR3 is TGTGCCAGCTACCGATCGGGAGCGGTCTATGGCTACACCTTC. Amino acids: CASYRSGAVYGYTF.

The chain joins TRBV6-6 to TRBJ1-2; TRBD1 is a possible D gene (5 bases). CDR3 length equals 14 residues. V lost 6 bases, J lost 2 bases, and 13 bases lay in between. Germline-derived CDR1 and CDR2 are MNHNY and SVGAGI (reference sequence). DNA of the CDR3: TGTGCCAGCAGCTCGCCGGGACGGAACTATGGCTACACCTTC. Protein sequence: CASSSPGRNYGYTF.

The chain joins TRBV30 to TRBJ1-6; 7 bases are shared with TRBD1. Germline values: CDR1 GTSNPN, CDR2 SVGIG (reference sequence). V gave up 4 bases and J gave up 9 bases; unmatched junction bases: 9. The CDR3 has 14 amino acids. CDR3 in DNA: TGTGCCTGGAAGGTCACGACAGGGAGTTCACCCCTCCACTTT. Its protein is CAWKVTTGSSPLHF. Full variable domain (remainder filled in from reference TRBV30 and TRBJ1-6): SQTIHQWPATLVQPVGSPLSLECTVEGTSNPNLYWYRQAAGRGLQLLFYSVGIGQISSEVPQNLSASRPQDRQFILSSKKLLLSDSGFYLCAWKVTTGSSPLHFGNGTRLTVT.

The J gene is TRBJ1-3, the V gene TRBV11-2; D uncertain. V dropped 5 bases and J dropped 0 bases, with 8 bases sitting between them. CDR3 length equals 14 residues. CDR1 is SGHAT and CDR2 is FQNNGV in the germline V gene. In nucleotides, the CDR3 is TGTGCCAGCAGCCCAATAAACTCTGGAAACACCATATATTTT. Translation gives CASSPINSGNTIYF.

The chain couples TRBV10-1 to TRBJ1-2, with D hard to call. Germline values: CDR1 WNHNN, CDR2 SYGVQD (reference sequence). V gave up 0 bases and J gave up 1 base, with 3 bases separating them. The CDR3 loop spans 13 amino acids. Here the CDR3 DNA reads TGCGCCAGCAGTGAGTCGGGTAACTATGGCTACACCTTC. This sequence encodes CASSESGNYGYTF.

This clone has just a few counts. The V call is TRBV10-3, the J call TRBJ2-5, with TRBD1 identical over 8 bases. The CDR3 is 13 residues long. J lost 4 bases, V lost 8 bases, and 6 bases had no gene match. From germline, CDR1 is ENHRY and CDR2 SYGVKD. The CDR3 DNA reads TGTGCCATCGGAGGACAGGGTGGAGAGACCCAGTACTTC. Its translation is CAIGGQGGETQYF.